This T cell receptor (beta chain) was documented in a study of T cell clonotyping in hematopoietic cell transplantation. The protocol was immunoSEQ multiplex PCR, while the TCRdb copy is restricted to in-frame clones and leaves out a portion. The data show approximately 16,000 clones, with 93% seen just once and under 2% held by the top ten. Germline V gives CDR1 SGHVS, CDR2 FQNEAQ. This CDR3 is 15 amino acids long. The V end was cut by 5 bases, the J end by 2 bases, with 10 bases between. Time point here: recipient sample about 28 days before transplant, after cytoreduction. This clonotype was obtained from a man between 18 and 35 years old with biphenotypic leukemia. Some clones in this sample may be carry-over from other donors' samples. Sample: peripheral blood mononuclear cells, taken before stem cell transplant. This chain uses TRBV7-8 with TRBJ2-6; D is possibly TRBD1 (6 bases). The CDR3 reads CASSRTGTGANVLTF. CDR3 in DNA: TGTGCCAGCAGCCGCACAGGGACTGGGGCCAACGTCCTGACTTTC.